This T cell receptor beta chain was sequenced for a study of T cell repertoires in cytomegalovirus infection. Study-wide context: Carrying CMV and the relevant HLA type showed in public TCR beta signatures.

Per the germline V gene, CDR1 is SEHNR and CDR2 is FQNEAQ (reference sequence). CDR3 length: 15 residues. V was pared by 5 bases and J by 0 bases, with 11 bases between. Regarding the study as a whole: Totalled public TCR beta family frequency picked out people who carried CMV plus the relevant HLA.

MiXCR was run by TCRdb on the reads, yielding one entry per CDR3 protein. The table includes around 900,000 distinct CDR3 sequences, around 30% detected once. This clonotype was observed a few times. Its specificity is not known. The chain has TRBV7-9 and TRBJ1-3; D perhaps matches TRBD1 (5 bases). This receptor was identified in a human donor in good health (CMV status not recorded). Some clones in this sample may be carry-over from other donors' samples. The material sequenced was cultured CD8+ T cells from PBMCs, taken from culture after CMV antigen stimulation. As DNA, the CDR3 is TGTGCCAGCAGCAAGACAGTCTCCTCTGGAAACACCATATATTTT. Protein: CASSKTVSSGNTIYF. Full variable domain (rest looked up from reference TRBV7-9 and TRBJ1-3): DTGVSQNPRHKITKRGQNVTFRCDPISEHNRLYWYRQTLGQGPEFLTYFQNEAQLEKSRLLSDRFSAERPKGSFSTLEIQRTEQGDSAMYLCASSKTVSSGNTIYFGEGSWLTVV.